A selection of T cell receptor beta chains follows, all from one sample in a study of type 1 regulatory T cells. MiXCR, applied by TCRdb to the reads, yields one record per CDR3 protein. Of about 74,000 distinct CDR3 sequences listed, 63% are singletons. Antigen specificity for these receptors is unknown. The sample comprised cultured T cells, either the whole culture or a sorted T cell fraction (not recorded which). These receptors all stem from a human donor in good health. Both conserved end residues are part of each CDR3. D genes are given only for firm matches. A row's size may be missing; if present it is once, few, many or a size class.

v_call,clone_size,d_call,j_call,cdr3_nt,cdr3_aa
TRBV29-1,few,TRBD1,TRBJ2-1,TGCAGCGTTGAACAACGGGACAGGGGTTACAATGAGCAGTTCTTC,CSVEQRDRGYNEQFF
TRBV20-1,few,TRBD2,TRBJ2-2,TGCAGTGCTCCTCGGACTAGCGGGAGAACCGGGGAGCTGTTTTTT,CSAPRTSGRTGELFF
TRBV18,once,TRBD1,TRBJ2-6,TGTGCCAGCTCTCCAGTCCCCGGGACAGCCGCCTCTGGGGCCAACGTCCTGACTTTC,CASSPVPGTAASGANVLTF
TRBV6-6,.,.,TRBJ2-5,TGTGCCAGCAGAGACGGGACGCATCAAGAGACCCAGTACTTC,CASRDGTHQETQYF
TRBV5-1,.,TRBD2,TRBJ2-7,TGCGCCAGCAGCTCGGGGGGGACCCACGAGCAGTACTTC,CASSSGGTHEQYF
TRBV12-3/TRBV12-4,few,TRBD1,TRBJ2-7,TGTGCCAGCAGTTGGCCTTACAGGGGGAGCGAGCAGTACTTC,CASSWPYRGSEQYF
TRBV6-2/TRBV6-3,.,.,TRBJ1-2,TGTGCCAGCAGTTACGGGCAGTCCAACGTTGGCTACACCTTC,CASSYGQSNVGYTF
TRBV2,.,.,TRBJ2-5,TGTGCCAGCACAATTGGAGAGACCCAGTACTTC,CASTIGETQYF
TRBV6-1,.,TRBD2,TRBJ2-2,TGTGCCAGCAGTGTGGGGACTAGCGGGACCGGGGAGCTGTTTTTT,CASSVGTSGTGELFF
TRBV7-8,.,.,TRBJ2-5,TGTGCCAGCAGCTTACCCAGACTGGAGATAGAGACCCAGTACTTC,CASSLPRLEIETQYF
TRBV30,.,.,TRBJ1-4,TGTGCCTGGATGATTGATGAAAAACTGTTTTTT,CAWMIDEKLFF
TRBV20-1,.,.,TRBJ2-3,TGCAGTGTCCCCCAAAGGGAAGTGGATACGCAGTATTTT,CSVPQREVDTQYF
TRBV12-3/TRBV12-4,.,.,TRBJ1-1,TGTGCCAGCAGTGCCAGGGGTCGGGACACTGAAGCTTTCTTT,CASSARGRDTEAFF
TRBV28,.,TRBD1,TRBJ1-2,TGTGCCAGCAGTCCCCAGGACAGGGCCACCTATGGCTACACCTTC,CASSPQDRATYGYTF
TRBV20-1,.,.,TRBJ1-5,TGCAGTGCTTCCCAAGGAACAGGCAATCAGCCCCAGCATTTT,CSASQGTGNQPQHF
TRBV10-3,few,TRBD2,TRBJ2-5,TGTGCCATCAGTGAGTCCGGAGGGAGGGCCGGGGAGACCCAGTACTTC,CAISESGGRAGETQYF
TRBV4-3,.,.,TRBJ1-1,TGCGCCAGCAGCCAAGATTTCAGGGCCTCTGAAGCTTTCTTT,CASSQDFRASEAFF
TRBV20-1,.,.,TRBJ2-3,TGCAGTGCTCCCGGGAGCGCAGATACGCAGTATTTT,CSAPGSADTQYF
TRBV12-3/TRBV12-4,.,.,TRBJ1-1,TGTGCCAGCAGTTTATCCAACACTGAAGCTTTCTTT,CASSLSNTEAFF
TRBV20-1,.,.,TRBJ1-1,TGCAGTGGCCGCGGCTACACTGAAGCTTTCTTT,CSGRGYTEAFF
TRBV12-5,.,.,TRBJ2-1,TGTGCTAGTGGCCTGCCCTCGGGTAGGATCATATGGAGGGACAATGAGCAGTTCTTC,CASGLPSGRIIWRDNEQFF
TRBV27,.,.,TRBJ1-5,TGTGCCAGCAGTCTCGAGGGGGGGCGGAGAGATCAGCCCCAGCATTTT,CASSLEGGRRDQPQHF
TRBV20-1,.,TRBD2,TRBJ2-1,TGCAGTGCTACCCCGACTAGCGGGTTCCGCAATGAGCAGTTCTTC,CSATPTSGFRNEQFF
TRBV12-5,.,.,TRBJ2-1,TGTGCTAGACATCGGGGAAATGGGGACAATGAGCAGTTCTTC,CARHRGNGDNEQFF